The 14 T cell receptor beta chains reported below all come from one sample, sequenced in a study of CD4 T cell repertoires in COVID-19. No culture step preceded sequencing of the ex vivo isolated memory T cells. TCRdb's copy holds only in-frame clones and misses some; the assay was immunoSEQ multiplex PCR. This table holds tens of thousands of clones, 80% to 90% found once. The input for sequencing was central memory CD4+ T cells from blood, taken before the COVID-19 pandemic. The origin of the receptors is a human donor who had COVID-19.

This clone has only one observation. The CDR3 DNA follows: TGTGCCAGCAGTTTTTCAGGGCCCACAGATACGCAGTATTTT. Its protein is CASSFSGPTDTQYF. The genes are TRBV28 and TRBJ2-3; possible D gene TRBD1, 5 bases. The CDR3 contains 14 residues. Germline CDR1 and CDR2: MDHEN and SYDVKM. The V gene lost 3 bases and the J gene lost 2 bases, with 9 bases spanning the gap. The whole variable domain, filled in from reference TRBV28 and TRBJ2-3, reads DVKVTQSSRYLVKRTGEKVFLECVQDMDHENMFWYRQDPGLGLRLIYFSYDVKMKEKGDIPEGYSVSREKKERFSLILESASTNQTSMYLCASSFSGPTDTQYFGPGTRLTVL.

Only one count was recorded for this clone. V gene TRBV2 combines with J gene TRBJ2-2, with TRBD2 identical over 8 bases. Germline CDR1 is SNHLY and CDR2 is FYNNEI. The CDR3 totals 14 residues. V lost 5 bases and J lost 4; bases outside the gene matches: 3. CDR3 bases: TGTGCCAGCAGTCGGGAGGGTCCCACCGGGGAGCTGTTTTTT. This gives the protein CASSREGPTGELFF.

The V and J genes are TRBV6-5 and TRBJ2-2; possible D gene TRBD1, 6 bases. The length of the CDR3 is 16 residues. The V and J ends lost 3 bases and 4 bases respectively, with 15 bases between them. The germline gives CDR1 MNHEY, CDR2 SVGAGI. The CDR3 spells CASSYKPGQTTGELFF. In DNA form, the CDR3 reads TGTGCCAGCAGTTATAAACCCGGACAGACCACCGGGGAGCTGTTTTTT.

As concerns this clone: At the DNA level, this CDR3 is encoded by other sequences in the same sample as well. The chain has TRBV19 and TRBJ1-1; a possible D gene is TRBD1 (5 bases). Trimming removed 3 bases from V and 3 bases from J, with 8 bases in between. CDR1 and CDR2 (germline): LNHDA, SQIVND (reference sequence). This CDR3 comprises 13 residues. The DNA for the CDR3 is TGTGCCAGTAGTATTGGCAGGGACACTGAAGCTTTCTTT. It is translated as CASSIGRDTEAFF. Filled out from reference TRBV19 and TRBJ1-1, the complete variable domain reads DGGITQSPKYLFRKEGQNVTLSCEQNLNHDAMYWYRQDPGQGLRLIYYSQIVNDFQKGDIAEGYSVSREKKESFPLTVTSAQKNPTAFYLCASSIGRDTEAFFGQGTRLTVV.

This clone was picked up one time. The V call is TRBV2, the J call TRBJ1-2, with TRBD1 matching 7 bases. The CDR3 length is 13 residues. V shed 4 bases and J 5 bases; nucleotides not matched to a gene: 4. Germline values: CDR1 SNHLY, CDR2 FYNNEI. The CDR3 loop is CASSAEGAYGYTF. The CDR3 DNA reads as TGTGCCAGCAGTGCTGAGGGGGCGTATGGCTACACCTTC.

CDR3: CASRYRVGQPQHF. CDR3 in DNA: TGTGCCAGCAGATACAGGGTCGGCCAGCCCCAGCATTTT. V gene TRBV28 combines with J gene TRBJ1-5, with D perhaps TRBD1 (6 bases). The CDR3 contains 13 residues. CDR1 MDHEN and CDR2 SYDVKM come from the germline V gene. Deletions cut 6 bases from V and 7 bases from J, with 13 bases between.

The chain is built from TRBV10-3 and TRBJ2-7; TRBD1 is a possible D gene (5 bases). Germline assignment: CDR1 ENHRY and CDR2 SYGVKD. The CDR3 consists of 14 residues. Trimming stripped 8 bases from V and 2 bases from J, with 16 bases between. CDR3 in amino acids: CAIQRQSGTYEQYF. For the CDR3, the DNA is TGTGCCATCCAACGACAGTCGGGTACCTACGAGCAGTACTTC.

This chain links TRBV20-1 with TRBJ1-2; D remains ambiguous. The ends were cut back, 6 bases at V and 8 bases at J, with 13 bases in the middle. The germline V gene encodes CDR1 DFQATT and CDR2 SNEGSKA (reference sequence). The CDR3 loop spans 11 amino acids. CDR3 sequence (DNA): TGCAGTGCCCTCCTCCTAGGAGGCTACACCTTC. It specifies CSALLLGGYTF.

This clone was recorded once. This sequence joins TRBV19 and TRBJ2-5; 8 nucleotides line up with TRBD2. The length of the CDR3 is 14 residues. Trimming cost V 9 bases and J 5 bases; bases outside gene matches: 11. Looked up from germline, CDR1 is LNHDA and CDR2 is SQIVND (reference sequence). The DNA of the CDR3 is TGTGCCAGCGCAAGCGGGAGAGCGTGGGAGACCCAGTACTTC. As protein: CASASGRAWETQYF.

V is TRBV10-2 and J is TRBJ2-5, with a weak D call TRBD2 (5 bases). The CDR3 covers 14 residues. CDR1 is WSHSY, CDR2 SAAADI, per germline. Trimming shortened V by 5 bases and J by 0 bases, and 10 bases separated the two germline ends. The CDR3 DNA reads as TGCGCCAGCAGTCCAGCCGGGAACCAAGAGACCCAGTACTTC. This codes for CASSPAGNQETQYF.

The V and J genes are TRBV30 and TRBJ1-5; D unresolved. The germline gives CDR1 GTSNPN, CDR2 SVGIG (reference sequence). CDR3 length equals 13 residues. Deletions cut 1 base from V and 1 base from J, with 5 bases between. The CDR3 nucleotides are TGTGCCTGGAGTGGACAAAGCAATCAGCCCCAGCATTTT. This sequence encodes CAWSGQSNQPQHF.

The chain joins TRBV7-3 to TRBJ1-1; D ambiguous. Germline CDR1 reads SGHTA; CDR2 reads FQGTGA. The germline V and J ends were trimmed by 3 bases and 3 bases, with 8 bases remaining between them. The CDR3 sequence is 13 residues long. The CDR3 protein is CASSFEVDTEAFF. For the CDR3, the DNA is TGTGCCAGCAGCTTTGAGGTCGACACTGAAGCTTTCTTT.

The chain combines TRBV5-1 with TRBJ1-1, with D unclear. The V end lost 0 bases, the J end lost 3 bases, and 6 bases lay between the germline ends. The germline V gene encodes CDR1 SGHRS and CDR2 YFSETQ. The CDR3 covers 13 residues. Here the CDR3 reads CASSLAYDTEAFF. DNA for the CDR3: TGCGCCAGCAGCTTGGCCTACGACACTGAAGCTTTCTTT.

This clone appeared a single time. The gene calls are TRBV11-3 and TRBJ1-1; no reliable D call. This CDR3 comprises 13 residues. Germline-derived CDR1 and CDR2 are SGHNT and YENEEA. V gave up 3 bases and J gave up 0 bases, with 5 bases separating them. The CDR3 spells CASSLGVNTEAFF. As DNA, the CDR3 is TGTGCCAGCAGCTTGGGAGTGAACACTGAAGCTTTCTTT.